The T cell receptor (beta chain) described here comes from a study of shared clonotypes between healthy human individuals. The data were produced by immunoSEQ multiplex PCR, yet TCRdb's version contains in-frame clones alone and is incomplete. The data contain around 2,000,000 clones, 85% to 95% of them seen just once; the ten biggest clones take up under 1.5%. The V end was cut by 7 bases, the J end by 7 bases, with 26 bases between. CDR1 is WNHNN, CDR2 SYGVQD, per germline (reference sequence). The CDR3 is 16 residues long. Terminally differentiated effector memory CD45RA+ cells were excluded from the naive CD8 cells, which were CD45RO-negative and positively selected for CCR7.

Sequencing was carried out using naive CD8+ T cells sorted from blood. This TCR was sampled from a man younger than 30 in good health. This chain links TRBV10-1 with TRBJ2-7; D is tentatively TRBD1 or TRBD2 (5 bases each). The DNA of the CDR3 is TGCGCCAGCACGTTAGAAAGGGGTGTTACGGGGTGGGAGCAGTACTTC. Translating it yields CASTLERGVTGWEQYF.